Below, 22 T cell receptor beta chains from the same sample are listed, as sequenced in a study of T cells after posttransplantation cyclophosphamide. TCRdb's table, derived via immunoSEQ multiplex PCR, lists solely in-frame clones and lacks some. The table shows fewer than 12,000 clones, with more than 75% occurring only once. Treatment was busulfan-fludarabine conditioning, a marrow graft, and cyclophosphamide on days +3 and +4. Source: CD4+ T cells sorted from PBMCs, taken after allogeneic stem cell transplant with posttransplant cyclophosphamide. These receptors came from a male patient in his 30s who received an allogeneic stem cell transplant from a related donor, was CMV-positive, and had acute GVHD only. Some T cells may arise from the graft donor.

V gene TRBV7-9 combines with J gene TRBJ1-1, with D perhaps TRBD1 (5 bases). The germline V gene has CDR1 SEHNR and CDR2 FQNEAQ (reference sequence). The V end lost 7 bases, the J end lost 5 bases, and 17 bases lay between the germline ends. The CDR3 runs to 14 residues. The CDR3 protein is CASTSGMGGTEAFF. CDR3 coding DNA: TGTGCCAGCACCTCCGGTATGGGGGGTACTGAAGCTTTCTTT.

The chain employs TRBV5-1 and TRBJ2-7, with D possibly being TRBD1 (6 bases). The CDR3 has 13 amino acids. V lost 4 bases and J lost 3, with 11 bases in between. Germline V gene sequence: CDR1 SGHRS, CDR2 YFSETQ. CDR3 bases: TGCGCCAGCAGCATTGGACAGAGCTACGAGCAGTACTTC. As protein: CASSIGQSYEQYF.

The chain uses TRBV7-2 and TRBJ1-2; TRBD1 agrees at 8 bases. This CDR3 is 14 amino acids long. V shed 1 base, J shed 3 bases, and the junction held 1 base outside the gene matches. From germline, CDR1 is SGHTA and CDR2 FQGNSA. CDR3 region: CASSLVDRDYGYTF. Written as DNA, the CDR3 is TGTGCCAGCAGCTTAGTGGACAGGGACTATGGCTACACCTTC.

The V gene is TRBV6-5, the J gene TRBJ2-1; perhaps TRBD1 as D (6 bases). The CDR3 is made up of 15 amino acids. Germline V gene sequence: CDR1 MNHEY, CDR2 SVGAGI. V gave up 6 bases and J gave up 1 base, with 13 bases separating them. This chain's CDR3 is CASSNRADSYNEQFF. The CDR3 DNA reads as TGTGCCAGCAGCAACAGGGCGGATTCCTACAATGAGCAGTTCTTC.

This chain links TRBV7-7 with TRBJ2-5; 7 nucleotides agree with TRBD1. CDR1 is SSHAT and CDR2 is FNYEAQ in the germline V gene (reference sequence). The CDR3 totals 13 residues. The V gene end was trimmed by 5 bases and the J gene end by 3 bases; junction bases not matched to a gene: 3. The CDR3 sequence: CASSRDREETQYF. CDR3 coding DNA: TGTGCCAGCAGCAGGGACAGAGAAGAGACCCAGTACTTC.

This clone has more than one count but fewer than ten. The chain uses TRBV5-1 and TRBJ2-7; 7 nucleotides line up with TRBD1. The CDR3 runs to 12 residues. The J segment lost 6 bases and the V segment lost 4 bases, leaving 4 bases of the junction unmatched. Germline CDR1 and CDR2: SGHRS and YFSETQ. CDR3 sequence reads: CASSDTGVEQYF. The CDR3, as DNA: TGCGCCAGCAGCGATACAGGGGTCGAGCAGTACTTC.

The chain couples TRBV12-5 to TRBJ1-4, with 11 nucleotides matching TRBD1. CDR1 LGHNT and CDR2 FRNRAP come from the germline V gene. This CDR3 is 19 amino acids long. V was clipped by 1 base and J by 5 bases; unmatched bases: 12. The CDR3 DNA reads as TGTGCTAGTGGTTTGGCCGGATACCGGACAGGGGGCAGAAATGAAAAACTGTTTTTT. Protein sequence: CASGLAGYRTGGRNEKLFF.

This sequence joins TRBV7-8 and TRBJ1-4, with 9 positions matching TRBD1. V lost 5 bases, J lost 12 bases, and 13 bases stayed unmatched. The CDR3 runs to 15 residues. The V gene's germline CDR1 is SGHVS and CDR2 FQNEAQ. The DNA for the CDR3 is TGTGCCAGCAGCGGCCGGGACAGGGCCCGTGGACAACTGTTTTTT. It codes for CASSGRDRARGQLFF.

This chain uses TRBV4-1 with TRBJ1-4, with D tentatively TRBD1 (5 bases). The CDR3 has 15 residues. V was trimmed by 0 bases and J by 6 bases, leaving 11 bases between them. Germline CDR1 reads MGHRA; CDR2 reads YSYEKL. As DNA, the CDR3 is TGCGCCAGCAGCCAAGAACGGGGGGAGGATGAAAAACTGTTTTTT. The encoded protein is CASSQERGEDEKLFF.

This clone showed up just a few times. The gene calls are TRBV5-6 and TRBJ1-1; D call uncertain. Germline V CDR1 and CDR2: SGHDT, YYEEEE. Deletions cut 5 bases from V and 0 bases from J, with 8 bases between. The CDR3 loop spans 13 amino acids. The DNA for the CDR3 is TGTGCCAGCAGTATACAGATGAACACTGAAGCTTTCTTT. This gives the protein CASSIQMNTEAFF.

This chain links TRBV5-5 with TRBJ2-7, with D perhaps TRBD1 (7 bases). Germline V lookup: CDR1 SGHKS, CDR2 YYEKEE (reference sequence). There are 15 residues in the CDR3. V shed 0 bases and J shed 4 bases, with 14 bases lying between them. The CDR3 protein is CASSLAAGGTYEQYF. In DNA, the CDR3 is TGTGCCAGCAGCTTGGCCGCAGGGGGGACTTACGAGCAGTACTTC.

This clone was seen only once. Other DNA sequences in this specimen translate into the identical CDR3. The rearrangement joins TRBV5-1 to TRBJ2-3; D is undetermined. Germline lookup yields CDR1 SGHRS and CDR2 YFSETQ. V lost 0 bases and J lost 6, with 8 bases in between. This CDR3 has 13 amino acids. The CDR3 loop is CASSLVEVDTQYF. The CDR3 coding sequence is TGCGCCAGCAGCTTGGTCGAGGTGGATACGCAGTATTTT.

The V and J genes are TRBV6-4 and TRBJ2-6, with D perhaps TRBD1 (5 bases). Between the trimmed V and J ends, which lost 5 bases and 3 bases, there was a span of 8 bases. The germline V gene encodes CDR1 MRHNA and CDR2 SNTAGT. The CDR3 is made up of 14 amino acids. The CDR3, as DNA: TGTGCCAGCAGTTTCCAGGGTGGGGCCAACGTCCTGACTTTC. Translating it yields CASSFQGGANVLTF.

V and J are TRBV15 and TRBJ2-1, with 9 positions matching TRBD2. V lost 3 bases, J lost 8 bases, and 5 bases stayed unmatched. Germline CDR1 is LNHNV and CDR2 is YYDKDF (reference sequence). The CDR3 length is 14 residues. The CDR3 here is CATSRSRLADEQFF. Written as DNA, the CDR3 is TGTGCCACCAGCAGGTCCAGACTAGCGGATGAGCAGTTCTTC.

Here the CDR3 DNA reads TGTGCCAGCAGCGTGACAGGGGGCTTTATCATTGAGCAGTTCTTC. Translation gives CASSVTGGFIIEQFF. This chain joins TRBV13 and TRBJ2-1, with 10 bases fitting TRBD1. The CDR3 consists of 15 residues. Trimming at V came to 5 bases and at J to 9 bases, leaving 10 bases not matched to a gene. Germline V gene lookup returns CDR1 PRHDT and CDR2 FYEKMQ (reference sequence). Supplemented by reference TRBV13 and TRBJ2-1, the full variable domain reads AAGVIQSPRHLIKEKRETATLKCYPIPRHDTVYWYQQGPGQDPQFLISFYEKMQSDKGSIPDRFSAQQFSDYHSELNMSSLELGDSALYFCASSVTGGFIIEQFFGPGTRLTVL.

The chain has TRBV7-2 and TRBJ1-2; tentatively, D is TRBD1 (6 bases). CDR3 length: 14 amino acids. The V gene's germline CDR1 is SGHTA and CDR2 FQGNSA. With 0 bases removed from V and 3 bases from J, the gap between germline ends came to 8 bases. CDR3 region: CASSLAAGDYGYTF. For the CDR3, the DNA is TGTGCCAGCAGCTTAGCCGCAGGGGACTATGGCTACACCTTC.

This clone was counted between two and nine times. The rearrangement links TRBV4-2 to TRBJ1-5; 7 nucleotides agree with TRBD1. The CDR3 is made up of 15 amino acids. V lost 0 bases, J lost 7 bases, and 6 bases stayed unmatched. Per the germline V gene, CDR1 is LGHNA and CDR2 is YNFKEQ. The chain's CDR3 is CASSQDRDSWQPQHF. The DNA of the CDR3 is TGTGCCAGCAGCCAAGACCGGGACAGCTGGCAGCCCCAGCATTTT.

The chain combines TRBV5-1 with TRBJ1-4, with 8 bases fitting TRBD1. V was pared by 4 bases and J by 5 bases, with 7 bases of the junction left unmatched. CDR1 and CDR2 (germline): SGHRS, YFSETQ. CDR3 size: 15 residues. The CDR3 spells CASSRRQGSNEKLFF. The CDR3 DNA reads as TGCGCCAGCAGCCGCCGACAGGGGTCCAATGAAAAACTGTTTTTT.

This clone occurred a few times. This chain uses TRBV7-2 with TRBJ2-1, with 9 bases lining up with TRBD2. The CDR3 covers 16 residues. The ends lost 4 bases at V and 6 bases at J; junction bases unmatched: 10. Germline V gives CDR1 SGHTA, CDR2 FQGNSA. The DNA of the CDR3 is TGTGCCAGCAGCTCCCGGGGCGGGGGGGCCTCCAATGAGCAGTTCTTC. Amino acids: CASSSRGGGASNEQFF.

The chain uses TRBV6-6 and TRBJ1-2, with 8 positions matching TRBD1. The trim removed 6 bases at V and 2 bases at J, leaving 5 bases unmatched. CDR1 is MNHNY, CDR2 SVGAGI, per germline (reference sequence). The CDR3 runs to 14 residues. CDR3 amino acids: CASSSGQGNYGYTF. The DNA of the CDR3 is TGTGCCAGCAGCTCCGGACAGGGCAACTATGGCTACACCTTC.

The gene calls are TRBV2 and TRBJ1-5; tentative D call: TRBD1 (5 bases). This CDR3 has 12 amino acids. Trimming left V 7 bases short and J 9 bases short, with 13 bases between. Germline V gene sequence: CDR1 SNHLY, CDR2 FYNNEI. CDR3 sequence (DNA): TGTGCCAGCAAGGAGGGACTCGGGCCCCAGCATTTT. Amino acids: CASKEGLGPQHF.

This chain uses TRBV18 with TRBJ1-3, with 9 bases lining up with TRBD1. CDR3 length: 15 amino acids. The trim removed 1 base at V and 6 bases at J, leaving 4 bases unmatched. CDR1 is KGHSH and CDR2 is LQKENI in the germline V gene. CDR3 in DNA: TGTGCCAGCTCACCACGGGGACAGGGAGTAAACACCATATATTTT. Translated, it gives CASSPRGQGVNTIYF.